This TCR beta chain was profiled in a study of regulatory T cells in long-lasting Graves disease. This clonotype was counted ten times or more. Assembly of TCR beta libraries relied on iRepertoire HTBI primers together with Arm-PCR of CDR3 regions. TCRdb itself ran the multiplex PCR reads through MiXCR, one entry per CDR3 protein. In the table there are around 460,000 distinct CDR3 sequences, approximately 22% of which are singletons. CDR1 and CDR2 (germline): LNHNV, YYDKDF (reference sequence). V was shortened by 5 bases and J by 0 bases, with 16 bases between the two germline ends. CDR3 size: 16 residues. The time point here: persistent/refractory GD, antithyroid drugs over 5 years with positive TRAb. PBMC-extracted RNA yielded the TCR library.

The specimen comprised peripheral blood mononuclear cells (PBMCs), sampled when the disease was refractory, from a patient treated with antithyroid drugs. This sequence originates from a female donor with Graves disease. The chain carries TRBV15 and TRBJ1-2, with D perhaps TRBD1 (5 bases). In DNA form, the CDR3 reads TGTGCCACCAGCCCTGTCCCGGGACTCCCTAACTATGGCTACACCTTC. It specifies CATSPVPGLPNYGYTF.